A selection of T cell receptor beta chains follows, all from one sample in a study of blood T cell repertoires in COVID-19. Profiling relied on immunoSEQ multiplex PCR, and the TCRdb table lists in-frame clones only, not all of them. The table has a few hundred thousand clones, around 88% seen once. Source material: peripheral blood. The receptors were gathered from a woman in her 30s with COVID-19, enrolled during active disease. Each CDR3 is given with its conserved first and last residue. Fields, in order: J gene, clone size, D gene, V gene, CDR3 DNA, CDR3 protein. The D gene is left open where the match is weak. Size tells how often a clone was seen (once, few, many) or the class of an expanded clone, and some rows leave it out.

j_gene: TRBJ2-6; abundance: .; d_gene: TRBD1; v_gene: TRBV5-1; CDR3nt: TGCGCCAGCAGCGTCGCCACGGGACAGTCCCCCAACTCTGGGGCCAACGTCCTGACTTTC; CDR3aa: CASSVATGQSPNSGANVLTF
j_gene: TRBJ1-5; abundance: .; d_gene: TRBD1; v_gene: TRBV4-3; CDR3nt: TGCGCCAGCAGCCAAGCCCAATGGGGACAGGGTGATAATCAGCCCCAGCATTTT; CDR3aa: CASSQAQWGQGDNQPQHF
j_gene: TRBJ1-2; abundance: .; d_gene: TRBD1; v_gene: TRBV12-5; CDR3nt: TGTGCTAGTGGTTCCAGACAGGGGGCCGTCTATGGCTACACCTTC; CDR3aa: CASGSRQGAVYGYTF
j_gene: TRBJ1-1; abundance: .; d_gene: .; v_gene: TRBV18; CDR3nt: TGTGCCAGCTCACCAGGCGGAATAGGGGTTGAAGCTTTCTTT; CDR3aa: CASSPGGIGVEAFF
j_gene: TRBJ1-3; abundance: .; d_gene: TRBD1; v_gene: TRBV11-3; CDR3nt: TGTGCCAGCAGCCCCCGGACAGGTCGAGCCACCATATATTTT; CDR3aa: CASSPRTGRATIYF
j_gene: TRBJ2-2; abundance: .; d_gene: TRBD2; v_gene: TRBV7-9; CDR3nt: TGTGCCAGCAGCCGGACTAGCGGGGCCCCGGGCACCGGGGAGCTGTTTTTT; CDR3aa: CASSRTSGAPGTGELFF
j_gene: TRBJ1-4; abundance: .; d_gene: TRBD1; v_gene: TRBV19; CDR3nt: TGTGCCAGTAGTATTCGAGGGACAGAAGCCGAAAAACTGTTTTTT; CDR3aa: CASSIRGTEAEKLFF
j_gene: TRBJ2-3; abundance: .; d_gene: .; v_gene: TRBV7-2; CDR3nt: TGTGCCAGCAGCTCTCGCCAATGGGGGGGCCGCACAGATACGCAGTATTTT; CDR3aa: CASSSRQWGGRTDTQYF
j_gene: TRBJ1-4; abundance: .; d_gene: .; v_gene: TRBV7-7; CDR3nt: TGTGCTAGCAGCTTATCGCCCTCGGGAAATGAAAAACTGTTTTTT; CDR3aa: CASSLSPSGNEKLFF
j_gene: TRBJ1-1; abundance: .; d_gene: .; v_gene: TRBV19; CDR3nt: TGTGCCAGTAGTCAATCGAACACTGAAGCTTTCTTT; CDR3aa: CASSQSNTEAFF
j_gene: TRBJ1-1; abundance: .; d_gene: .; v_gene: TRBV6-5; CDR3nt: TGTGCCAGCAGTTACCGGACAGCGAACACTGAAGCTTTCTTT; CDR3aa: CASSYRTANTEAFF
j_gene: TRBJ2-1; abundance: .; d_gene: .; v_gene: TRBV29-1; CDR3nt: TGCAGTCGTCAGGGGTCAGTGGCGGGAGATCTAAATGAGCAGTTCTTC; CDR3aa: CSRQGSVAGDLNEQFF
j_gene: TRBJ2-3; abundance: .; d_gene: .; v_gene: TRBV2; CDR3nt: TGTGCCAGCAGTGACGGGGGAGATACGCAGTATTTT; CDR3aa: CASSDGGDTQYF
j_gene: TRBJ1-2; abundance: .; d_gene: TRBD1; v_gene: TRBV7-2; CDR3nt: TGTGCCAGCAGCTTCCGACAGGGTGACTATGGCTACACCTTC; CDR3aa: CASSFRQGDYGYTF
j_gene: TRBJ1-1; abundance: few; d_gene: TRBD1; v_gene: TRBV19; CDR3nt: TGTGCCAGTAGAAGTCCAGGGGGGAGAGTTGAAGCTTTCTTT; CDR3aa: CASRSPGGRVEAFF
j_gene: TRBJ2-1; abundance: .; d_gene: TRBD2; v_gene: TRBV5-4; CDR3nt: TGTGCCAGCAGGTGGGGGACTAGCGAGCAGTTCTTC; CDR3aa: CASRWGTSEQFF